The 24 T cell receptor beta chains reported below all come from one sample, sequenced in a study of blood T cells in healthy people across ages. Primers used in a second PCR of roughly 7 to 12 cycles were a sample-barcoded 5' primer and a J-beta primer mix. TCRdb passed the 5' RACE reads through MiXCR, listing each CDR3 protein once. The table shows roughly 2 million distinct CDR3 sequences, with approximately 50% occurring only once. Sequenced sample: blood. These receptors were taken from a middle-aged woman in good health.

The chain couples TRBV7-2 to TRBJ2-3, with 7 nucleotides matching TRBD2. With 3 bases clipped from V and 0 bases from J, the junction kept 15 bases outside the gene matches. Germline V lookup: CDR1 SGHTA, CDR2 FQGNSA. This CDR3 is built from 19 residues. CDR3 bases: TGTGCCAGCAGCTTTAGGCGATCGTCCGGCGGGGGTAGCACAGATACGCAGTATTTT. As protein: CASSFRRSSGGGSTDTQYF. Based on the CDR3 plus reference TRBV7-2 and TRBJ2-3, the full variable domain is GAGVSQSPSNKVTEKGKDVELRCDPISGHTALYWYRQSLGQGLEFLIYFQGNSAPDKSGLPSDRFSAERTGGSVSTLTIQRTQQEDSAVYLCASSFRRSSGGGSTDTQYFGPGTRLTVL.

The count of this clonotype is one. The J gene is TRBJ2-3, the V gene TRBV10-2, with 7 positions matching TRBD1. CDR1 is WSHSY, CDR2 SAAADI, per germline. The CDR3 has 14 residues. CDR3: CAHRDSLSTDTQYF. The CDR3, as DNA: TGCGCGCACCGGGACAGCCTGAGCACAGATACGCAGTATTTT.

The chain carries TRBV27 and TRBJ1-2; D unclear. CDR1 is MNHEY and CDR2 is SMNVEV in the germline V gene (reference sequence). V lost 1 base, J lost 7 bases, and 10 bases lay in between. The CDR3 is made up of 13 amino acids. This CDR3 reads CASSLFGEGGYTF. CDR3 nucleotide sequence: TGTGCCAGCAGTTTATTTGGGGAAGGTGGCTACACCTTC.

V is TRBV12-3 or TRBV12-4 and J is TRBJ2-5, with D perhaps being TRBD1 or TRBD2 (6 bases each). This CDR3 is 14 amino acids long. Trimming removed 3 bases at V and 5 bases at J, with 13 bases between. The CDR3 nucleotides are TGTGCCAGCAGTTTCGGGGGCCCCCGGGAGACCCAGTACTTC. Encoded protein: CASSFGGPRETQYF.

CDR3 in amino acids: CASSGPAGANVLTF. As DNA, the CDR3 is TGTGCCAGCAGCGGTCCAGCGGGGGCCAACGTCCTGACTTTC. J is TRBJ2-6 and V is TRBV7-9; D call uncertain. The CDR3 spans 14 residues. Germline assignment: CDR1 SEHNR and CDR2 FQNEAQ (reference sequence). Trimming removed 5 bases at V and 4 bases at J, with 9 bases between. Full variable domain (missing parts from reference TRBV7-9 and TRBJ2-6): DTGVSQNPRHKITKRGQNVTFRCDPISEHNRLYWYRQTLGQGPEFLTYFQNEAQLEKSRLLSDRFSAERPKGSFSTLEIQRTEQGDSAMYLCASSGPAGANVLTFGAGSRLTVL.

The chain uses TRBV27 and TRBJ2-5, with 11 bases aligning to TRBD2. With 5 bases clipped from V and 11 bases from J, the junction kept 7 bases outside the gene matches. Germline-derived CDR1 and CDR2 are MNHEY and SMNVEV (reference sequence). The CDR3 runs to 13 residues. The CDR3 spells CASSVTSGVEQYF. CDR3 sequence (DNA): TGTGCCAGCAGTGTGACTAGCGGGGTTGAGCAGTACTTC.

This chain uses TRBV4-3 with TRBJ2-1; 8 bases agree with TRBD2. The trim removed 4 bases at V and 5 bases at J, leaving 10 bases unmatched. CDR1 is LGHNA, CDR2 YSLEER, per germline. This CDR3 is built from 16 residues. CDR3 in DNA: TGCGCCAGCAGCCTCCCCGGGGGGGGATCAAACAATGAGCAGTTCTTC. Translated: CASSLPGGGSNNEQFF.

The chain carries TRBV12-3 or TRBV12-4 and TRBJ1-2, with 9 bases identical to TRBD1. The CDR3 is 17 residues long. V was clipped by 5 bases and J by 5 bases; unmatched bases: 15. The CDR3 loop is CASSPGTGTLNGYGYTF. The CDR3 DNA follows: TGTGCCAGCAGTCCAGGGACAGGGACCCTTAATGGATATGGCTACACCTTC.

V is TRBV5-6 and J is TRBJ1-2, with 8 positions matching TRBD1. This CDR3 spans 15 amino acids. Germline V gene data show CDR1 as SGHDT and CDR2 as YYEEEE. The J segment lost 6 bases and the V segment lost 2 bases, leaving 9 bases of the junction unmatched. CDR3 loop: CASSFPAGGVDGYTF. CDR3 bases: TGTGCCAGCAGCTTTCCGGCAGGGGGCGTGGATGGCTACACCTTC. Drawing the rest from reference TRBV5-6 and TRBJ1-2, the complete variable domain is DAGVTQSPTHLIKTRGQQVTLRCSPKSGHDTVSWYQQALGQGPQFIFQYYEEEERQRGNFPDRFSGHQFPNYSSELNVNALLLGDSALYLCASSFPAGGVDGYTFGSGTRLTVV.

This CDR3 reads CASSPASTGREAFF. The CDR3 DNA sequence: TGTGCCAGCTCACCAGCATCTACAGGGAGGGAAGCTTTCTTT. The V call is TRBV18, the J call TRBJ1-1; TRBD1 is a possible D gene (6 bases). In germline, CDR1 is KGHSH, CDR2 LQKENI. The CDR3 runs to 14 residues. The germline V and J ends were trimmed by 2 bases and 8 bases, with 15 bases remaining between them.

V gene TRBV6-2 or TRBV6-3 combines with J gene TRBJ2-3; D not resolved. CDR1 is MNHEY, CDR2 SVGEGT, per germline. V was trimmed by 7 bases and J by 5 bases, leaving 13 bases between them. This CDR3 has 13 residues. The CDR3 sequence: CASTMAAKDTQYF. The DNA for the CDR3 is TGTGCCAGCACCATGGCGGCGAAAGATACGCAGTATTTT.

J is TRBJ2-7 and V is TRBV20-1; TRBD2 matches 8 bases. This CDR3 has 16 residues. CDR1 DFQATT and CDR2 SNEGSKA come from the germline V gene (reference sequence). After removal of 0 bases from V and 3 bases from J, the junction contained 10 bases not matched to a gene. The CDR3 region is CSARDREGPSFYEQYF. Here the CDR3 DNA reads TGCAGTGCTAGAGATCGGGAGGGGCCCTCCTTCTACGAGCAGTACTTC.

V and J are TRBV14 and TRBJ2-4; D uncertain. TRBJ2-7 matches the DNA end more closely, so the J call is doubtful. Germline V gene data show CDR1 as SGHDN and CDR2 as FVKESK. The CDR3 sequence is 14 residues long. The CDR3 DNA sequence: TGTGCCAGCAGCCAAGATCTTGGGTTCTACGAGCAGTACTTC. It specifies CASSQDLGFYEQYF.

This chain connects TRBV6-5 to TRBJ1-2; D is uncertain. Germline assignment: CDR1 MNHEY and CDR2 SVGAGI. The CDR3 is 15 amino acids. The V and J ends lost 4 bases and 2 bases respectively, with 14 bases between them. CDR3 nucleotides: TGTGCCAGCAGTTCCCGCGCAATTATCAACTATGGCTACACCTTC. It encodes CASSSRAIINYGYTF.

This clonotype occurred a few times. The chain uses TRBV2 and TRBJ1-2; D ambiguous. This CDR3 contains 13 residues. Germline values: CDR1 SNHLY, CDR2 FYNNEI. Trimming removed 6 bases from V and 6 bases from J, with 14 bases in between. The CDR3 DNA reads TGTGCCAGCAGGGCCGGCACAGACGATGGCTACACCTTC. Translating gives CASRAGTDDGYTF. The full variable domain, completed using reference TRBV2 and TRBJ1-2, is EPEVTQTPSHQVTQMGQEVILRCVPISNHLYFYWYRQILGQKVEFLVSFYNNEISEKSEIFDDQFSVERPDGSNFTLKIRSTKLEDSAMYFCASRAGTDDGYTFGSGTRLTVV.

This clonotype was counted between two and nine times. The J gene is TRBJ2-3, the V gene TRBV6-6; perhaps TRBD1 as D (5 bases). CDR1 is MNHNY and CDR2 is SVGAGI in the germline V gene (reference sequence). Trimming took 1 base from V and 0 from J, leaving 8 bases between them. CDR3 length: 15 amino acids. CDR3 sequence reads: CASSYLDKSTDTQYF. CDR3 DNA sequence: TGTGCCAGCAGTTACTTGGACAAGAGCACAGATACGCAGTATTTT.

This clonotype has a handful of counts. The CDR3 region has the DNA TGTGCCAGCAGCTTAAAGGACAGGGGCTACGAGCAGTACTTC. Protein product: CASSLKDRGYEQYF. The chain is built from TRBV7-9 and TRBJ2-7, with 9 nucleotides matching TRBD1. Germline lookup yields CDR1 SEHNR and CDR2 FQNEAQ (reference sequence). The CDR3 sequence is 14 residues long. V trimming: 2 bases; J trimming: 3 bases; junction bases outside the gene matches: 2.

The chain combines TRBV12-3 or TRBV12-4 with TRBJ1-5; D perhaps matches TRBD1 (5 bases). This CDR3 contains 14 residues. Trimming cost V 3 bases and J 3 bases, with 9 bases left between them. This CDR3 reads CASSFSGPNQPQHF. The CDR3 DNA reads as TGTGCCAGCAGTTTTTCGGGACCCAATCAGCCCCAGCATTTT.

The rearrangement uses TRBV29-1 and TRBJ2-5, with a tentative D call TRBD1 (6 bases). Trimming pared 6 bases from V and 0 bases from J, leaving 14 bases between. The CDR3 is made up of 14 amino acids. Germline loops: CDR1 SQVTM, CDR2 ANQGSEA. In DNA form, the CDR3 reads TGCAGCGTCCGCCCCGGACAGAACCAAGAGACCCAGTACTTC. It yields the protein CSVRPGQNQETQYF.

This sequence joins TRBV20-1 and TRBJ2-7, with unresolved D. The CDR3 loop spans 12 amino acids. V was pared by 4 bases and J by 4 bases, with 11 bases between. Germline V gene sequence: CDR1 DFQATT, CDR2 SNEGSKA (reference sequence). CDR3 region: CSATDFLYEQYF. The CDR3 region has the DNA TGCAGTGCTACCGACTTTCTTTACGAGCAGTACTTC.

This rearrangement joins TRBV10-3 to TRBJ2-7; weak D call: TRBD2 (5 bases). Germline-derived CDR1 and CDR2 are ENHRY and SYGVKD. The CDR3 consists of 13 residues. The germline V and J ends were trimmed by 10 bases and 0 bases, with 13 bases remaining between them. CDR3: CATSQGSSYEQYF. DNA for the CDR3: TGTGCCACCTCTCAAGGGAGCTCCTACGAGCAGTACTTC.

This chain connects TRBV29-1 to TRBJ2-3; D remains ambiguous. This CDR3 is built from 11 residues. The germline gives CDR1 SQVTM, CDR2 ANQGSEA. Trimming pared 7 bases from V and 5 bases from J, leaving 10 bases between. CDR3 sequence reads: CSGSPGDTQYF. In DNA form, the CDR3 reads TGCAGCGGATCCCCGGGAGATACGCAGTATTTT.

The chain links TRBV4-2 to TRBJ2-1; the D gene is possibly TRBD1 (5 bases). V lost 0 bases, J lost 15 bases, and 18 bases lay in between. Germline V gives CDR1 LGHNA, CDR2 YNFKEQ. The CDR3 totals 14 residues. The CDR3 region has the DNA TGTGCCAGCAGCCAAGATAATCTGGCAAAGGGGCTGTTCTTC. It is translated as CASSQDNLAKGLFF.

The chain uses TRBV11-2 and TRBJ1-2; D is possibly TRBD1 (5 bases). The length of the CDR3 is 16 residues. Germline V gene lookup returns CDR1 SGHAT and CDR2 FQNNGV. V lost 1 base and J lost 9, with 21 bases in between. This chain's CDR3 is CASSLGGAGDAQSYTF. The CDR3 DNA reads as TGTGCCAGCAGCTTAGGAGGGGCGGGAGACGCTCAAAGCTACACCTTC. Based on the CDR3 plus reference TRBV11-2 and TRBJ1-2, the full variable domain is EAGVAQSPRYKIIEKRQSVAFWCNPISGHATLYWYQQILGQGPKLLIQFQNNGVVDDSQLPKDRFSAERLKGVDSTLKIQPAKLEDSAVYLCASSLGGAGDAQSYTFGSGTRLTVV.